This is a list of T cell receptor beta chains from one sample in a study of CXCR3-negative and CXCR3-positive naive CD8 T cells. TCRdb reprocessed the 5' RACE reads; each CDR3 protein has one entry and no DNA is given. The listing records approximately 74,000 distinct CDR3 sequences. The specimen was naive CXCR3- CD8+ T cells from blood. The receptors come from a human donor in good health. Some clones in this sample may be carry-over from other donors' samples. Both conserved end residues are part of each CDR3. Fields, in order: J gene, V gene, CDR3 protein.

TRBJ2-1	TRBV13	CASSFYGTGVYNEQFF
TRBJ1-4	TRBV15	CATARGYNEKLFF
TRBJ1-1	TRBV18	CASSQQTGEVFEAFF
TRBJ1-2	TRBV25-1	CASNGGRDGYTF
TRBJ1-1	TRBV29-1	CSATSDGRMNTEAFF
TRBJ2-7	TRBV5-1	CASSLRGERGQSSYEQYF
TRBJ2-7	TRBV10-3	CAISEADNPYEQYF
TRBJ2-7	TRBV10-2	CASRESSASYEQYF
TRBJ2-1	TRBV29-1	CSVEGLVGSEQFF
TRBJ1-1	TRBV12-3/TRBV12-4	CASSSEHRDTEAFF
TRBJ2-5	TRBV5-1	CASSQLQETQYF
TRBJ2-7	TRBV7-2	CASSFQGPTYEQYF
TRBJ2-3	TRBV4-2	CASSQSRDGPDTQYF
TRBJ2-3	TRBV12-3/TRBV12-4	CASSLGAPTDTQYF
TRBJ1-2	TRBV7-9	CASSPDRDSYGYTF
TRBJ2-1	TRBV27	CASSLLGGAYNEQFF
TRBJ2-3	TRBV14	CASSQVNTDTQYF
TRBJ2-5	TRBV14	CASSQGLVGETQYF
TRBJ2-3	TRBV12-3/TRBV12-4	CASSSGYGTDTQYF
TRBJ2-1	TRBV12-3/TRBV12-4	CASSLDLDDLWNEQFF
TRBJ2-7	TRBV5-1	CASSLAGVSYEQYF
TRBJ2-7	TRBV3-1	CASTSGSSYEQYF
TRBJ2-2	TRBV11-2	CASSLDWRLVTGELFF
TRBJ2-3	TRBV29-1	CSVEGAGHTQYF
TRBJ1-2	TRBV25-1	CASGETGHYGYTF
TRBJ2-1	TRBV5-1	CASSYGQGKYNEQFF
TRBJ2-1	TRBV12-3/TRBV12-4	CASSSGTGGEMSYNEQFF
TRBJ2-1	TRBV6-6	CASSFGGRYEQFF
TRBJ2-7	TRBV5-1	CASSVDRKEQYF
TRBJ2-1	TRBV4-1	CASSQVRGGSYNEQFF
TRBJ1-1	TRBV6-6	CASSYESTGSTEAFF
TRBJ2-1	TRBV7-6	CASSIAGGPNEQFF
TRBJ2-6	TRBV29-1	CSVEGLAGASGANVLTF
TRBJ1-2	TRBV7-2	CASRTDRALNYGYTF
TRBJ2-2	TRBV29-1	CSGKVRDTGELFF
TRBJ2-1	TRBV30	CAWTPETGINEQFF
TRBJ2-7	TRBV28	CACSSRDSGRDTYEQYF
TRBJ2-3	TRBV20-1	CSARRHESTDTQYF
TRBJ1-2	TRBV14	CASSQTNNYGYTF
TRBJ2-1	TRBV7-9	CASSLESGVYNEQFF
TRBJ2-1	TRBV29-1	CSVAGGASYNEQFF
TRBJ2-7	TRBV25-1	CASSDRGQNIYEQYF
TRBJ2-7	TRBV7-6	CASSPGTDSYEQYF
TRBJ2-2	TRBV28	CASSLSPPGLNTGELFF
TRBJ2-1	TRBV4-3	CASSFVAGDLYNEQFF
TRBJ2-5	TRBV28	CASGGGLRSGAPETQYF
TRBJ2-7	TRBV6-5	CASRLSGPSYEQYF
TRBJ1-1	TRBV5-1	CASSLDSLEDTEAFF